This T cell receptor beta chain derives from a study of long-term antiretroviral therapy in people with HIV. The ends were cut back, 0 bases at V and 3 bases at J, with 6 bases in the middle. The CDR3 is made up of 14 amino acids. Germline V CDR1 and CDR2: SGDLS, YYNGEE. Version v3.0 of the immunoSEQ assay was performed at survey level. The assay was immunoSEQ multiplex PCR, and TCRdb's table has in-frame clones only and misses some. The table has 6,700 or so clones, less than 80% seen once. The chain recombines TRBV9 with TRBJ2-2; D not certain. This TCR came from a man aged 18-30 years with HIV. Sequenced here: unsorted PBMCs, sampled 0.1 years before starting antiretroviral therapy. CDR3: CASSVGTDTGELFF. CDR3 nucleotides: TGTGCCAGCAGCGTAGGAACAGACACCGGGGAGCTGTTTTTT.